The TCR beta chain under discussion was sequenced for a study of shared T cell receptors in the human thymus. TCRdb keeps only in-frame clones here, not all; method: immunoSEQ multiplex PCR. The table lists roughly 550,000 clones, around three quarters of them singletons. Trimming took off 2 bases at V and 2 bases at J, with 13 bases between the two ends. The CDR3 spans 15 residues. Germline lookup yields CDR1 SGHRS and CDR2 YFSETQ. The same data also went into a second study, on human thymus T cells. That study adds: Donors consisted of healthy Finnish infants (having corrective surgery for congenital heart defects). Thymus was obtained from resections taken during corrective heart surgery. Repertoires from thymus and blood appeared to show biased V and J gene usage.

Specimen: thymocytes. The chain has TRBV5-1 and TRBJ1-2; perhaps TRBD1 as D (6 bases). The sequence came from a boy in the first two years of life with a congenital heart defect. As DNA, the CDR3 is TGCGCCAGCAGCTTAGAAGGACAGCGGAACTATGGCTACACCTTC. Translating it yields CASSLEGQRNYGYTF. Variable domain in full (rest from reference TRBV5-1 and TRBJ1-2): KAGVTQTPRYLIKTRGQQVTLSCSPISGHRSVSWYQQTPGQGLQFLFEYFSETQRNKGNFPGRFSGRQFSNSRSEMNVSTLELGDSALYLCASSLEGQRNYGYTFGSGTRLTVV.